The 6 T cell receptor beta chains below were found in one sample sequenced in a study of cytomegalovirus exposure and HLA in healthy donors. PCR amplification relied on 60 Vbeta primers (plus 13 Jbeta primers). Sequencing was performed with immunoSEQ multiplex PCR; in TCRdb, only in-frame clones are kept and a portion is missing. This sample carries about 170,000 clones, around three quarters of them seen once, and the ten largest clones take less than 2.5%. The sample consisted of PBMCs. These receptor sequences come from a woman aged 45-65 years in good health and CMV-seronegative.

This chain links TRBV4-3 with TRBJ2-3; TRBD2 aligns across 8 bases. Germline V gene sequence: CDR1 LGHNA, CDR2 YSLEER. Germline trimming cut 0 bases from V and 5 bases from J; bases unmatched to any gene: 10. This CDR3 has 17 amino acids. The CDR3 here is CASSQDGAGAGGDTQYF. CDR3 DNA sequence: TGCGCCAGCAGCCAAGATGGAGCGGGAGCGGGCGGAGATACGCAGTATTTT.

The chain has TRBV28 and TRBJ1-1; perhaps TRBD1 as D (6 bases). Deletions cut 3 bases from V and 8 bases from J, with 16 bases between. The CDR3 is 14 residues long. The germline CDR1 and CDR2 sequences are MDHEN and SYDVKM. The CDR3: CASSLGGGRAEAFF. As DNA, the CDR3 is TGTGCCAGCAGTTTGGGCGGGGGGCGCGCCGAAGCTTTCTTT.

This clone was observed a single time. The chain uses TRBV6-1 and TRBJ2-1; a weak D match, TRBD1 (6 bases). The CDR3 is 14 residues long. Germline assignment: CDR1 MNHNS and CDR2 SASEGT. Deletions cut 6 bases from V and 2 bases from J, with 11 bases between. The CDR3 sequence: CASSVDRTYNEQFF. The CDR3 DNA is TGTGCCAGCAGCGTCGACAGGACCTACAATGAGCAGTTCTTC.

V gene TRBV28 combines with J gene TRBJ2-7, with D hard to call. This CDR3 is built from 13 residues. From germline, CDR1 is MDHEN and CDR2 SYDVKM. Trimming removed 6 bases from V and 5 bases from J, with 14 bases in between. Written as DNA, the CDR3 is TGTGCCAGCAGCCAACCCCCGGTCGACGAGCAGTACTTC. Translated: CASSQPPVDEQYF.

The genes are TRBV28 and TRBJ2-7; 7 positions match TRBD1. CDR1 is MDHEN and CDR2 is SYDVKM in the germline V gene. With 2 bases clipped from V and 2 bases from J, the junction kept 3 bases outside the gene matches. CDR3 length: 14 residues. As DNA, the CDR3 is TGTGCCAGCAGTTTAACAGGGGTCCCCTACGAGCAGTACTTC. Translated, it gives CASSLTGVPYEQYF.

The V call is TRBV7-2, the J call TRBJ1-1; maybe TRBD1 (5 bases). The CDR3 consists of 14 residues. CDR1 SGHTA and CDR2 FQGNSA come from the germline V gene. V was cut by 5 bases and J by 1 base, with 11 bases left in between. This CDR3 is CASSPRRGNTEAFF. The CDR3 DNA follows: TGTGCCAGCAGCCCTAGGAGGGGGAACACTGAAGCTTTCTTT.